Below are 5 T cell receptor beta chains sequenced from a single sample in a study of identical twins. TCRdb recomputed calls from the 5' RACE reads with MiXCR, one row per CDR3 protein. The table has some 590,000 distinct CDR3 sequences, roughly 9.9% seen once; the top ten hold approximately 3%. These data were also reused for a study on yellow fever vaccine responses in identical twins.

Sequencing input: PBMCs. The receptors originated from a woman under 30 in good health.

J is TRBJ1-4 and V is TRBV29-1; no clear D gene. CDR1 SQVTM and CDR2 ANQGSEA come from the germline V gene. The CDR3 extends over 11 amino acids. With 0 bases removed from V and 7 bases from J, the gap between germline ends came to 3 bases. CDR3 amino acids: CSVEDGEKLFF. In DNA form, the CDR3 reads TGCAGCGTTGAAGATGGTGAAAAACTGTTTTTT.

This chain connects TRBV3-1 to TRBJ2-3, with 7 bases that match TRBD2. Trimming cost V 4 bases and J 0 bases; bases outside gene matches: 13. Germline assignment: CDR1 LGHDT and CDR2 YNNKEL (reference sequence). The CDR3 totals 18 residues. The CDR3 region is CASSRGLVSVFSTDTQYF. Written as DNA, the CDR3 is TGTGCCAGCAGCCGAGGACTAGTCTCGGTTTTCAGCACAGATACGCAGTATTTT.

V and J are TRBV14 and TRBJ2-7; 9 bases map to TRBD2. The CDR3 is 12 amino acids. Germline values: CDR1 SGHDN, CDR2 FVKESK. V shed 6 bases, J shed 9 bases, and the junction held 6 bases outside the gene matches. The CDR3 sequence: CASSKPGLAQYF. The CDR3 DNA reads TGTGCCAGCAGTAAGCCGGGACTAGCGCAGTACTTC.

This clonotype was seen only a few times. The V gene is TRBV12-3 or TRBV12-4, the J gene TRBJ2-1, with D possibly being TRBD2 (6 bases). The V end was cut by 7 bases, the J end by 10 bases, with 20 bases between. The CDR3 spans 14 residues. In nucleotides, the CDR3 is TGTGCCAGCACCTCAGGACTCCTCGGGGGAGAGCAGTTCTTC. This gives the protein CASTSGLLGGEQFF.

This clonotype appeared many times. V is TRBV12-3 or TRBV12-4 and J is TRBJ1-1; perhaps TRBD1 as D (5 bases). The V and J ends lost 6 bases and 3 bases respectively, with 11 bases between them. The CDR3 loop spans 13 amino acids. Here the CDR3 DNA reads TGTGCCAGCAGGCCAGGGCTGTACACTGAAGCTTTCTTT. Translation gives CASRPGLYTEAFF.